What follows are 2 T cell receptor beta chains derived from one specimen sequenced in a study of regulatory T cells in long-lasting Graves disease (dated by TCRdb to the early 2020s). To prepare the library, multiplex PCR was applied. The sequencer listed for this sample is Illumina HiSeq 4000. TCR beta libraries were built with iRepertoire HTBI primers and Arm-PCR amplification of CDR3 regions. Using fastp at Q25 and MiXCR, TCRdb reprocessed the public reads and kept productive beta chains. Duplicate CDR3 protein sequences are folded into a single record with the most common DNA and genes. Present in this sample are under 450,000 distinct CDR3 sequences, about 23% of which were seen just once. About 29% of the sample rests with the top ten. The time point label of this sample denotes: persistent/refractory GD, antithyroid drugs over 5 years with positive TRAb. For both TCR sequencing and RNA sequencing, RNA was extracted from PBMCs using TRIzol.

Sequences were derived from peripheral blood mononuclear cells (PBMCs), sampled when the disease was refractory, from a patient treated with antithyroid drugs. Receptor source: a woman between 40 and 50 years old with Graves disease. Donor details come from another sample of the same person, matched by shared clones.

This chain links TRBV28 with TRBJ1-1, with a possible D match to TRBD1 (5 bases). The CDR3 contains 16 residues. Trimming cost V 3 bases and J 6 bases, with 20 bases left between them. Germline V CDR1 and CDR2: MDHEN, SYDVKM. CDR3 nucleotide sequence: TGTGCCAGCAGTTTTTGGGGGAGTGAATTGGTTGCTGAAGCTTTCTTT. Its translation is CASSFWGSELVAEAFF.

The rearrangement links TRBV6-5 to TRBJ1-1; D not certain. Trimming removed 2 bases from V and 2 bases from J, with 27 bases in between. The CDR3 has 20 amino acids. Germline V gene data show CDR1 as MNHEY and CDR2 as SVGAGI. The CDR3 spells CASSYDFPGLSQTFNTEAFF. The CDR3, as DNA: TGTGCCAGCAGTTACGATTTCCCCGGACTCAGCCAGACATTTAACACTGAAGCTTTCTTT.